Below, 8 T cell receptor beta chains from the same sample are listed, as sequenced in a study of blood T cell repertoires in COVID-19. Only in-frame clones appear in the TCRdb table, and some are missing; sequencing was by immunoSEQ multiplex PCR. The data hold roughly 56,000 clones, with less than 90% observed a single time. Material: peripheral blood. The receptor source for this set is a human donor in a cohort sampled during active COVID-19.

This clone was counted once. The V and J genes are TRBV28 and TRBJ2-3; 9 bases match TRBD2. CDR3 length equals 15 residues. Per germline, CDR1 MDHEN and CDR2 SYDVKM. V shed 5 bases and J 1 base; nucleotides not matched to a gene: 4. The CDR3 DNA follows: TGTGCCAGCAGTACCAGGACTAGCGGCACAGATACGCAGTATTTT. Its protein product is CASSTRTSGTDTQYF.

The V call is TRBV7-9, the J call TRBJ2-1, with 8 nucleotides matching TRBD2. The trim removed 0 bases at V and 6 bases at J, leaving 10 bases unmatched. The germline V gene has CDR1 SEHNR and CDR2 FQNEAQ (reference sequence). CDR3 length: 17 amino acids. The CDR3 sequence is CASSLAEAGDRVNEQFF. The CDR3 region has the DNA TGTGCCAGCAGCTTAGCGGAAGCGGGAGATCGGGTCAATGAGCAGTTCTTC.

The chain is built from TRBV5-5 and TRBJ2-2; 7 positions match TRBD1. Germline assignment: CDR1 SGHKS and CDR2 YYEKEE (reference sequence). With 0 bases clipped from V and 4 bases from J, the junction kept 6 bases outside the gene matches. CDR3 length equals 16 residues. The CDR3 sequence is CASSLGQGRGTGELFF. CDR3 sequence (DNA): TGTGCCAGCAGCTTGGGACAGGGACGTGGCACCGGGGAGCTGTTTTTT.

The CDR3 loop is CASSQDKATDTQYF. The CDR3 DNA reads TGTGCCAGCAGCCAAGATAAAGCCACAGATACGCAGTATTTT. The chain links TRBV4-2 to TRBJ2-3, with no clear D. Germline-derived CDR1 and CDR2 are LGHNA and YNFKEQ. This CDR3 has 14 amino acids. V was pared by 0 bases and J by 2 bases, with 6 bases between.

The chain recombines TRBV18 with TRBJ2-7, with D perhaps TRBD1 (7 bases). This CDR3 has 14 amino acids. Germline V gene lookup returns CDR1 KGHSH and CDR2 LQKENI. The V end lost 3 bases, the J end lost 2 bases, and 11 bases lay between the germline ends. The CDR3 DNA reads TGTGCCAGCTCACCTCGGAGGGGGCCCTACGAGCAGTACTTC. Its protein product is CASSPRRGPYEQYF.

The chain couples TRBV28 to TRBJ2-7; 8 nucleotides align to TRBD2. V dropped 5 bases and J dropped 1; count of bases not matched to a gene: 7. The CDR3 sequence is 15 residues long. CDR1 and CDR2 (germline): MDHEN, SYDVKM. CDR3 coding DNA: TGTGCCAGCAGTCCAGGGACTAGTGGATCCTACGAGCAGTACTTC. Its translation is CASSPGTSGSYEQYF.

The rearrangement uses TRBV19 and TRBJ1-4; 8 nucleotides align to TRBD1. J lost 8 bases, V lost 2 bases, and 4 bases had no gene match. The CDR3 is 14 residues long. Germline CDR1 reads LNHDA; CDR2 reads SQIVND (reference sequence). The CDR3 sequence is CASSITTGAEKLFF. The DNA for the CDR3 is TGTGCCAGTAGTATAACGACAGGGGCGGAAAAACTGTTTTTT.

The J gene is TRBJ2-5, the V gene TRBV5-4, with TRBD2 matching 8 bases. The CDR3 is 16 residues long. Germline CDR1 SGHNT, CDR2 YYREEE (reference sequence). V lost 3 bases to trimming and J lost 4 bases; unmatched junction nucleotides: 11. The CDR3 DNA is TGTGCCAGCAGCTCCCCCCTGGGGCTAGCGGGAGAGACCCAGTACTTC. It encodes CASSSPLGLAGETQYF.